Listed below are T cell receptor beta chains from one sample, sequenced in a study of human T cells and chemical hapten exposure. TCRdb reanalysed the RACE reads using MiXCR and keeps one entry per CDR3 protein. The table lists 65,000 to 85,000 distinct CDR3 sequences, around 11% of them singletons. Sequencing used whole blood, obtained in connection with sensitization to the hapten diphenylcyclopropenone (DPC). The receptors shown here come from a woman aged 55-69 years with alopecia areata. Some clones in this sample may be carry-over from other donors' samples. Both conserved end residues are part of each CDR3. The order of the fields is clone size, V gene, D gene, J gene, CDR3 DNA, CDR3 protein. D genes are given only for firm matches. Expanded clones are given a class, and other clones once, few, many or no size at all.

NA	TRBV18	NA	TRBJ1-1	TGTGCCAGCTCAAGACCGGGACTTCACACTGAAGCTTTCTTT	CASSRPGLHTEAFF
few	TRBV7-9	NA	TRBJ2-5	TGTGCCAGCAGCTCCTATGTCGGCCTAACCGGGCAGTACTTC	CASSSYVGLTGQYF
few	TRBV5-1	NA	TRBJ2-1	TGCGCCAGCAGCTTGCCAGGGATCAATGAGCAGTTCTTC	CASSLPGINEQFF
many	TRBV29-1	NA	TRBJ2-3	TGCAGCGTTGAAGGCCGGGGCGGCGGGGGCACAGATACGCAGTATTTT	CSVEGRGGGGTDTQYF
few	TRBV15	TRBD2	TRBJ2-5	TGTGCCACCAGCAGAGGAGGCGGGGGGCTCTTCCAAGAGACCCAGTACTTC	CATSRGGGGLFQETQYF
few	TRBV20-1	NA	TRBJ1-5	TGCAGTGCCCTTGGACAGAGTAATCAGCCCCAGCATTTT	CSALGQSNQPQHF
few	TRBV9	NA	TRBJ2-3	TGTGCCAGCTCCCTGGGGTCATCTCGGGACACAGATACGCAGTATTTT	CASSLGSSRDTDTQYF
many	TRBV12-3/TRBV12-4	TRBD1	TRBJ2-7	TGTGCCAGCAGTTTCCGACAGGGATACGAGCAGTACTTC	CASSFRQGYEQYF
few	TRBV6-5	NA	TRBJ2-3	TGTGCCAGCACCCCAGGCAGGGTGCCTTGGCCAGATACGCAGTATTTT	CASTPGRVPWPDTQYF
few	TRBV6-4	NA	TRBJ2-3	TGTGCCAGCAGTGAGGGGCAGGCTGACGCAGATACGCAGTATTTT	CASSEGQADADTQYF
few	TRBV5-1	NA	TRBJ2-7	TGCGCCAGCGCTCAATTGCCGGCAGCCTCCTACGAGCAGTACTTC	CASAQLPAASYEQYF
many	TRBV6-5	NA	TRBJ2-2	TGTGCCAGCAGTCGTTACCCGGGGGCGGGCACCGGGGAGCTGTTTTTT	CASSRYPGAGTGELFF
many	TRBV3-1	NA	TRBJ2-7	TGTGCCAGCAGCCAAGCAGTCTACGAGCAGTACTTC	CASSQAVYEQYF
many	TRBV12-3/TRBV12-4	TRBD2	TRBJ2-2	TGTGCCAGCGAGCGGGGGGGCTTTCTCGGGGAGCTGTTTTTT	CASERGGFLGELFF
NA	TRBV27	TRBD1	TRBJ1-5	TGTGCCAGCAGGGGACAGGGCGGTCAGCCCCAGCATTTT	CASRGQGGQPQHF
NA	TRBV5-1	NA	TRBJ2-3	TGCGCCAGCAGGTGGGAGAGAAGCACAGATACGCAGTATTTT	CASRWERSTDTQYF
many	TRBV2	TRBD2	TRBJ2-3	TGTGCCAGCAGGGGACTAGCGGGACCCGAGGGGACGCAGTATTTT	CASRGLAGPEGTQYF
NA	TRBV5-5	NA	TRBJ2-3	TGTGCCAGCAGCTCACCCAGCGGGCCGACAGATACGCAGTATTTT	CASSSPSGPTDTQYF
NA	TRBV5-1	TRBD2	TRBJ2-3	TGCGCCAGCAGCTTGGCGGCTAGCGGGGGGGCCGACGAAGATACGCAGTATTTT	CASSLAASGGADEDTQYF
many	TRBV18	NA	TRBJ1-2	TGTGCCAGCTCACCATTGTTGGGGAACTATGGCTACACCTTC	CASSPLLGNYGYTF
many	TRBV13	TRBD2	TRBJ2-1	TGTGCCAGCAGTTTTAGTTTGGGACTAGCTCGCGGTGAGCAGTTCTTC	CASSFSLGLARGEQFF
many	TRBV7-6	TRBD1	TRBJ1-1	TGTGCCAGCAGCCTCCAGGGGGACGCGACTGAAGCTTTCTTT	CASSLQGDATEAFF
NA	TRBV18	TRBD2	TRBJ2-2	TGTGCCAGCTCACCAAACTCGCTAGCGGGGACCGGGGAGCTGTTTTTT	CASSPNSLAGTGELFF
many	TRBV6-5	NA	TRBJ2-2	TGTGCCAGCAGCCCGGGACTCAGAAAGTACACCGGGGAGCTGTTTTTT	CASSPGLRKYTGELFF
many	TRBV6-4	NA	TRBJ2-2	TGTGCCAGCAGTGACTACCCAGATCCGAACACCGGGGAGCTGTTTTTT	CASSDYPDPNTGELFF
NA	TRBV9	NA	TRBJ2-6	TGTGCCAGCAGCGTAAGGCCCCCCGGCAGGGCAGACTCTGGGGCCAACGTCCTGACTTTC	CASSVRPPGRADSGANVLTF
few	TRBV9	NA	TRBJ1-1	TGTGCCAGCAACGGAGTCGGGAACACTGAAGCTTTCTTT	CASNGVGNTEAFF
many	TRBV20-1	NA	TRBJ2-2	TGCAGTGCCCCCCCGGCGATCGAGAACACCGGGGAGCTGTTTTTT	CSAPPAIENTGELFF
many	TRBV7-9	NA	TRBJ1-1	TGTGCCAGCAGCTTAGCAGGGTTCAGAACTGAAGCTTTCTTT	CASSLAGFRTEAFF
NA	TRBV5-1	NA	TRBJ1-2	TGCGCCAGCAGCAAAGGAGGTGGTCCAGTAAACTATGGCTACACCTTC	CASSKGGGPVNYGYTF
NA	TRBV28	TRBD1	TRBJ1-5	TGTGCCAGCAGTTCGGGACAGGGGGCCCTTCAGCCCCAGCATTTT	CASSSGQGALQPQHF
once	TRBV5-1	NA	TRBJ2-1	TGCGCCAGCAGTTACGTTAGCGGAAGCTCCTACAATGAGCAGTTCTTC	CASSYVSGSSYNEQFF
many	TRBV11-2	NA	TRBJ1-3	TGTGCCAGCAGCTCAGAGGGGCGCCGGGGAAACACCATATATTTT	CASSSEGRRGNTIYF
NA	TRBV5-5	NA	TRBJ1-2	TGTGCCAGCAGCTCTAACTATGGCTACACCTTC	CASSSNYGYTF
NA	TRBV18	NA	TRBJ1-3	TGTGCCAGCTCACTTTCCTCGGCCGGGCCAACAACTGGAAACACCATATATTTT	CASSLSSAGPTTGNTIYF
many	TRBV29-1	TRBD1	TRBJ1-1	TGCAGCGGGCGGGGACAGCAGAACACTGAAGCTTTCTTT	CSGRGQQNTEAFF
many	TRBV3-1	NA	TRBJ2-7	TGTGCCAGCAGCCAAGGTACAGCTGGAGAGCAGTACTTC	CASSQGTAGEQYF
NA	TRBV10-3	NA	TRBJ2-1	TGTGCCATCTCGCTTCAACCTGCGGGGATACCTGACAATGAGCAGTTCTTC	CAISLQPAGIPDNEQFF
NA	TRBV2	NA	TRBJ2-7	TGTGCCAGCAGTGACACTAGAAAGAGCTACGAGCAGTACTTC	CASSDTRKSYEQYF
many	TRBV7-9	NA	TRBJ2-5	TGTGCCAGCAGCCCTACATTACAAGGAGAGACCCAGTACTTC	CASSPTLQGETQYF
few	TRBV12-5	NA	TRBJ2-1	TGTGCTAGTGGTTTGGTTTGGGGTACGCACAATGAGCAGTTCTTC	CASGLVWGTHNEQFF
few	TRBV9	NA	TRBJ1-2	TGTGCCAGCAGCGTAAGAGCTGAGGCTAACTATGGCTACACCTTC	CASSVRAEANYGYTF
NA	TRBV5-6	NA	TRBJ1-5	TGTGCCAGCAGCTTACGAACAGGAAATAGCAATCAGCCCCAGCATTTT	CASSLRTGNSNQPQHF
NA	TRBV5-1	NA	TRBJ2-2	TGCGCCAGCTCAGGGGTCGGCACCGGGGAGCTGTTTTTT	CASSGVGTGELFF
few	TRBV9	NA	TRBJ2-3	TGTGCCAGCAGCAGGGGACCAGATACGCAGTATTTT	CASSRGPDTQYF
many	TRBV11-2	NA	TRBJ2-1	TGTGCCAGCAGTAGTCCGGAGAGGATCAGGGACAATGAGCAGTTCTTC	CASSSPERIRDNEQFF
few	TRBV6-6	TRBD2	TRBJ2-1	TGTGCCAGCAGTTACGCCCCCTCCGCGGGGGGATACAATGAGCAGTTCTTC	CASSYAPSAGGYNEQFF